The rows below give T cell receptor beta chains drawn from one sample of a study of STAT3 mutations in large granular lymphocyte leukemia. Produced via immunoSEQ multiplex PCR; TCRdb's table is partial and in-frame only. The sample lists roughly 46,000 clones; roughly three quarters were seen once. The specimen was PBMCs. The receptors were gathered from a human donor with T large granular lymphocyte leukemia. Some clones in this sample may be carry-over from other donors' samples. Each CDR3 is given with its conserved first and last residue. Fields, in order: clone size, V gene, CDR3 protein. The size of a clone is reported for some rows only, either as once, few or many, or as a class for expanded clones.

clone size: -
V gene: TRBV4-1
CDR3 protein: CASSQAGLSYQPQHF

clone size: -
V gene: TRBV11-3
CDR3 protein: CASSTRSKETQYF

clone size: -
V gene: TRBV28
CDR3 protein: CASSRDRAFYGYTF

clone size: -
V gene: TRBV28
CDR3 protein: CASSTPGGDAEAFF

clone size: -
V gene: TRBV7-8
CDR3 protein: CASSLAGHYGAMQETQYF

clone size: -
V gene: TRBV11-2
CDR3 protein: CASSPPGVQPQHF

clone size: -
V gene: TRBV29-1
CDR3 protein: CSAHGTQNTEAFF

clone size: -
V gene: TRBV9
CDR3 protein: CASTRTGIGTGELFF

clone size: few
V gene: TRBV11-2
CDR3 protein: CASTPGRGGGETQYF

clone size: -
V gene: TRBV5-1
CDR3 protein: CASSRDADQPQHF

clone size: -
V gene: TRBV5-1
CDR3 protein: CASRDSPMNTEAFF

clone size: -
V gene: TRBV20-1
CDR3 protein: CSGGRNNEQFF

clone size: -
V gene: TRBV5-6
CDR3 protein: CASSLPGVDYGYTF

clone size: -
V gene: TRBV7-5
CDR3 protein: CVRSARRPQHF

clone size: -
V gene: TRBV18
CDR3 protein: CASSLSGQDNYGYTF

clone size: -
V gene: TRBV6-5
CDR3 protein: CASSYSTGLSYNEQFF

clone size: once
V gene: TRBV5-4
CDR3 protein: CASSFGGAGGEKLFF

clone size: -
V gene: TRBV28
CDR3 protein: CASSTGGEGSSPLHF

clone size: -
V gene: TRBV20-1
CDR3 protein: CSAGEYETQYF

clone size: few
V gene: TRBV7-2
CDR3 protein: CASSLAGTPNQPQHF

clone size: -
V gene: TRBV29-1
CDR3 protein: CSVEDGTGAGANVLTF

clone size: -
V gene: TRBV28
CDR3 protein: CASSSRGRGTGELFF

clone size: -
V gene: TRBV2
CDR3 protein: CASSGGNIQYF

clone size: -
V gene: TRBV4-2
CDR3 protein: CASTGLAGDQQDTQYF

clone size: -
V gene: TRBV18
CDR3 protein: CASSPTERNEQFF

clone size: few
V gene: TRBV10-3
CDR3 protein: CAISRPTGGSINEQFF

clone size: -
V gene: TRBV4-2
CDR3 protein: CASSQAGRVNSPLHF

clone size: -
V gene: TRBV7-9
CDR3 protein: CASSLAGVWDTQYF

clone size: -
V gene: TRBV5-1
CDR3 protein: CASYLGTGGINEQFF

clone size: -
V gene: TRBV5-1
CDR3 protein: CASSPVSSGANVLTF

clone size: -
V gene: TRBV18
CDR3 protein: CASSPNRAQPQHF

clone size: -
V gene: TRBV5-5
CDR3 protein: CASSLRGSNYGYTF

clone size: -
V gene: TRBV6-4
CDR3 protein: CASSVSGGDNEQFF

clone size: -
V gene: TRBV5-1
CDR3 protein: CASSLMGMNTEAFF

clone size: few
V gene: TRBV6-1
CDR3 protein: CASSEALGFSLEAFF

clone size: -
V gene: TRBV18
CDR3 protein: CASSPQAMNTEAFF

clone size: few
V gene: TRBV7-9
CDR3 protein: CAINQASNYEQYF

clone size: -
V gene: TRBV25-1
CDR3 protein: CASSEWADSPLHF

clone size: once
V gene: TRBV4-2
CDR3 protein: CASSQGPTGLAGYNEQFF

clone size: few
V gene: TRBV5-6
CDR3 protein: CASSLVRGTGELFF